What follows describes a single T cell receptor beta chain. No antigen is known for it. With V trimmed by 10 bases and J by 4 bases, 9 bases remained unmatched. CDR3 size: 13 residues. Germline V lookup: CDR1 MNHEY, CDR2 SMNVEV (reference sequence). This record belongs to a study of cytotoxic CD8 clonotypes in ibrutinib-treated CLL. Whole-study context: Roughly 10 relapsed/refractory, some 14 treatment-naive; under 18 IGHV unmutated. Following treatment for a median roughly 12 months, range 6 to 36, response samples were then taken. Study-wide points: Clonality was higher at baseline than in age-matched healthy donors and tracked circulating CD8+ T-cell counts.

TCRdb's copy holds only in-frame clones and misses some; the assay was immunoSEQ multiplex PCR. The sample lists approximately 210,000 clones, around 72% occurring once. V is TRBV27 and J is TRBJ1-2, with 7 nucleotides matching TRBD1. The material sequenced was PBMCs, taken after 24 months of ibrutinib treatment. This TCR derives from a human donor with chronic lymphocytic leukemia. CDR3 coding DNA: TGTGCCACCAGGGACAGCCAGCTCTATGGCTACACCTTC. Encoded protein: CATRDSQLYGYTF.